These 11 T cell receptor beta chains share one sample of origin, sequenced in a study of blood T cell repertoires in COVID-19. Sequencing used immunoSEQ multiplex PCR; TCRdb keeps in-frame clones, though not all of them. The table has some 200,000 clones, 80% to 90% seen once. Sequencing input: peripheral blood. These receptors were collected from a woman in her sixties who had recovered from COVID-19.

J is TRBJ1-1 and V is TRBV28; TRBD1 is a possible D gene (6 bases). The CDR3 runs to 14 residues. V was pared by 7 bases and J by 5 bases, with 17 bases between. Germline CDR1 MDHEN, CDR2 SYDVKM. The CDR3 coding sequence is TGTGCCAGCAACGTCCTCTACAGGGAGACTGAAGCTTTCTTT. This gives the protein CASNVLYRETEAFF.

The gene calls are TRBV5-1 and TRBJ2-3; 10 bases match TRBD2. Looked up from germline, CDR1 is SGHRS and CDR2 is YFSETQ. Trimming at V came to 0 bases and at J to 1 base, leaving 5 bases not matched to a gene. This CDR3 has 17 amino acids. In DNA form, the CDR3 reads TGCGCCAGCAGCTTGGAAGCTGGGACTAGCGGCACAGATACGCAGTATTTT. It is translated as CASSLEAGTSGTDTQYF.

The chain combines TRBV18 with TRBJ1-2; no firm D call. CDR1 and CDR2 from the germline V gene are KGHSH and LQKENI. This CDR3 has 12 amino acids. V was cut by 5 bases and J by 4 bases, with 8 bases left in between. The CDR3 sequence: CASSTEGYGYTF. CDR3 DNA: TGTGCCAGCTCAACAGAGGGCTATGGCTACACCTTC.

The chain has TRBV3-1 (or the pseudogene TRBV3-2) and TRBJ2-1; TRBD1 matches 7 bases. This CDR3 is 15 amino acids long. Per germline, CDR1 LGHDT and CDR2 YNNKEL (reference sequence). The V gene end was trimmed by 6 bases and the J gene end by 2 bases; junction bases not matched to a gene: 7. The CDR3 sequence is CASRKTGQTYNEQFF. The CDR3 DNA sequence: TGTGCCAGCAGAAAGACGGGACAGACCTACAATGAGCAGTTCTTC.

The rearrangement uses TRBV9 and TRBJ1-1, with D possibly being TRBD1 (5 bases). CDR1 is SGDLS, CDR2 YYNGEE, per germline. V dropped 0 bases and J dropped 0 bases, with 6 bases sitting between them. This CDR3 comprises 14 residues. DNA for the CDR3: TGTGCCAGCAGCGTAGGACAGCTGAACACTGAAGCTTTCTTT. It encodes CASSVGQLNTEAFF.

The chain recombines TRBV4-1 with TRBJ2-7, with 9 bases aligning to TRBD2. Trimming cost V 4 bases and J 3 bases; bases outside gene matches: 7. CDR3 length equals 15 residues. The germline V gene encodes CDR1 MGHRA and CDR2 YSYEKL. The chain's CDR3 is CASSPTSGRNYEQYF. The DNA of the CDR3 is TGCGCCAGCAGCCCAACTAGCGGGCGAAACTACGAGCAGTACTTC.

The CDR3 DNA follows: TGTGCCACCAGCAGAGATCAGGGGAATGGCTACACCTTC. Translating gives CATSRDQGNGYTF. The chain combines TRBV15 with TRBJ1-2, with D perhaps TRBD1 (6 bases). The CDR3 length is 13 residues. Trimming cost V 0 bases and J 6 bases, with 8 bases left between them. Germline V lookup: CDR1 LNHNV, CDR2 YYDKDF (reference sequence).

The J gene is TRBJ2-3, the V gene TRBV27; D might be TRBD2 (6 bases). The CDR3 has 14 residues. The germline V gene has CDR1 MNHEY and CDR2 SMNVEV (reference sequence). The V and J ends lost 4 bases and 3 bases respectively, with 11 bases between them. CDR3 residues: CASSWDSRTDTQYF. CDR3 in DNA: TGTGCCAGCAGTTGGGACTCGAGGACAGATACGCAGTATTTT.

This clone has only a few counts. This sample includes further DNA sequences coding for the same CDR3. This chain uses TRBV14 with TRBJ1-2; 8 bases map to TRBD1. With V trimmed by 3 bases and J by 4 bases, 1 base remained unmatched. The CDR3 is made up of 13 amino acids. Germline V CDR1 and CDR2: SGHDN, FVKESK. CDR3 bases: TGTGCCAGCAGCCAGGGGACAGGCTATGGCTACACCTTC. Residues: CASSQGTGYGYTF.

The chain employs TRBV30 and TRBJ1-2, with D possibly TRBD1 on 6 matching bases. Trimming shortened V by 2 bases and J by 2 bases, and 6 bases separated the two germline ends. This CDR3 comprises 12 residues. The germline CDR1 and CDR2 sequences are GTSNPN and SVGIG (reference sequence). CDR3 DNA sequence: TGTGCCTGGAGTAGGGGGAACTATGGCTACACCTTC. Its translation: CAWSRGNYGYTF.

The J gene is TRBJ1-1, the V gene TRBV6-5; TRBD1 matches 8 bases. CDR3 size: 14 residues. J gave up 4 bases and V 6 bases, and 7 bases lay outside the gene matches. CDR1 is MNHEY, CDR2 SVGAGI, per germline. DNA of the CDR3: TGTGCCAGCAGAGTCGACAGGGGAAGCACTGAAGCTTTCTTT. Translating gives CASRVDRGSTEAFF.